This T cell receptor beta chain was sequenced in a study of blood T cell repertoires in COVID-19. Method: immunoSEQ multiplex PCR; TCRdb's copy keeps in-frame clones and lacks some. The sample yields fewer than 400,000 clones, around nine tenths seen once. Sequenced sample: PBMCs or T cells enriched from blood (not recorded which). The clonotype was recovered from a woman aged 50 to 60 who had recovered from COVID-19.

The CDR3 here is CASRTGLAENNEQFF. The CDR3 DNA sequence: TGTGCCAGCAGGACCGGACTAGCGGAAAACAATGAGCAGTTCTTC. The rearrangement joins TRBV6-5 to TRBJ2-1, with 10 positions matching TRBD2. The CDR3 is made up of 15 amino acids. CDR1 MNHEY and CDR2 SVGAGI come from the germline V gene. The V and J ends lost 6 bases and 5 bases, in that order; junction bases with no gene match: 7.